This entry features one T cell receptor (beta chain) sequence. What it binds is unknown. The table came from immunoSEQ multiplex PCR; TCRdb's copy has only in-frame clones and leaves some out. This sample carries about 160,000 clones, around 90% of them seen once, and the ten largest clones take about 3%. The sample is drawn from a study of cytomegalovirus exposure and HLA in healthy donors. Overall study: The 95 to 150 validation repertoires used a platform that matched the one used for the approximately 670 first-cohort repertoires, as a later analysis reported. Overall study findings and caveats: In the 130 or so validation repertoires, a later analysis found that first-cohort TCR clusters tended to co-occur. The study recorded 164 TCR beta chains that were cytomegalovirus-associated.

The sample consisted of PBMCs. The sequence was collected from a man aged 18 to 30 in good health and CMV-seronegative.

The CDR3 coding sequence is TGTGCCAGTAGTACCCAAGCGGGAGTCCACAATGAGCAGTTCTTC. This encodes CASSTQAGVHNEQFF. The V and J genes are TRBV19 and TRBJ2-1, with 8 bases lining up with TRBD2. J was trimmed by 5 bases and V by 4 bases; bases with no gene match: 7. The CDR3 consists of 15 residues. Germline lookup yields CDR1 LNHDA and CDR2 SQIVND (reference sequence). Supplemented by reference TRBV19 and TRBJ2-1, the full variable domain reads DGGITQSPKYLFRKEGQNVTLSCEQNLNHDAMYWYRQDPGQGLRLIYYSQIVNDFQKGDIAEGYSVSREKKESFPLTVTSAQKNPTAFYLCASSTQAGVHNEQFFGPGTRLTVL.